Sequencing of this T cell receptor beta chain was carried out in a study of glioma-infiltrating T cells after dendritic cell vaccination. At the level of the study: Patients received autologous tumor lysate-pulsed dendritic cell vaccination between about 2003 and 2013.

V was clipped by 0 bases and J by 1 base, with 7 bases between them. This CDR3 is built from 14 residues. Germline CDR1 SGHNT, CDR2 YYREEE (reference sequence). This table comes from immunoSEQ multiplex PCR, and its TCRdb copy is limited to in-frame clones, with some not included. The table records around 67,000 clones, about 76% of them present only once. The V gene is TRBV5-4, the J gene TRBJ2-5; no definite D call. The sequence was obtained from a human donor with glioblastoma. Sequencing used blood, obtained before dendritic cell vaccination. The CDR3 region has the DNA TGTGCCAGCAGCTTGGTATACGGCCAAGAGACCCAGTACTTC. This codes for CASSLVYGQETQYF.